These 32 T cell receptor beta chains came from one sample sequenced in a study of blood T cell repertoires in COVID-19. Measured with immunoSEQ multiplex PCR; TCRdb has only the in-frame clones, and not every one. The sample lists 250,000 to 350,000 clones, about nine tenths occurring once. The sample consisted of peripheral blood. These receptors were collected from a woman aged 50 to 65 who had recovered from COVID-19.

The rearrangement links TRBV19 to TRBJ1-1; 11 nucleotides match TRBD1. Germline values: CDR1 LNHDA, CDR2 SQIVND (reference sequence). This CDR3 has 17 residues. V lost 1 base and J lost 2; bases outside the gene matches: 6. The CDR3 coding sequence is TGTGCCAGTAGTATAGGTACCCGGACAGGGGGCAACACTGAAGCTTTCTTT. Its protein product is CASSIGTRTGGNTEAFF.

The chain combines TRBV6-2 or TRBV6-3 with TRBJ2-1, with 11 bases identical to TRBD2. The CDR3 runs to 16 residues. Germline V gene lookup returns CDR1 MNHEY and CDR2 SVGEGT. After removal of 6 bases from V and 5 bases from J, the junction contained 9 bases not matched to a gene. CDR3 nucleotide sequence: TGTGCCAGCAGCCCTACTAGCGGGGGCCCTCACAATGAGCAGTTCTTC. Protein: CASSPTSGGPHNEQFF.

The genes are TRBV27 and TRBJ2-4; perhaps TRBD1 as D (7 bases). There are 13 residues in the CDR3. Trimming took 6 bases from V and 8 from J, leaving 14 bases between them. The germline V gene encodes CDR1 MNHEY and CDR2 SMNVEV (reference sequence). The CDR3 nucleotides read TGTGCCAGCAGGCAGGGGGGAAAGGACATTCAGTACTTC. As protein: CASRQGGKDIQYF.

The rearrangement joins TRBV6-2 or TRBV6-3 to TRBJ2-1; 13 bases fit TRBD2. V trimming: 6 bases; J trimming: 8 bases; junction bases outside the gene matches: 7. This CDR3 has 15 amino acids. Per germline, CDR1 MNHEY and CDR2 SVGEGT. The CDR3: CASSLLAGGLYEQFF. Written as DNA, the CDR3 is TGTGCCAGCAGCCTACTAGCGGGGGGGCTTTATGAGCAGTTCTTC.

The chain carries TRBV15 and TRBJ2-6; D gene uncertain. Trimming stripped 0 bases from V and 2 bases from J, with 5 bases between. This CDR3 has 15 amino acids. Germline V lookup: CDR1 LNHNV, CDR2 YYDKDF (reference sequence). The CDR3 protein is CATSRDPAGANVLTF. The DNA of the CDR3 is TGTGCCACCAGCAGAGACCCAGCTGGGGCCAACGTCCTGACTTTC.

The chain has TRBV6-2 or TRBV6-3 and TRBJ1-1; perhaps TRBD1 as D (5 bases). V lost 5 bases and J 0 bases, leaving 10 bases between the germline ends. Germline CDR1 reads MNHEY; CDR2 reads SVGEGT. The CDR3 covers 14 residues. For the CDR3, the DNA is TGTGCCAGCAGTAAGGGACTGCTGAACACTGAAGCTTTCTTT. Protein product: CASSKGLLNTEAFF.

V gene TRBV24-1 combines with J gene TRBJ2-1; 13 bases match TRBD2. CDR1 is KGHDR and CDR2 is SFDVKD in the germline V gene. V shed 3 bases and J 7 bases; nucleotides not matched to a gene: 14. The CDR3 is 19 amino acids. The CDR3 region is CATSDPQGGRLAGGNEQFF. CDR3 DNA sequence: TGTGCCACCAGTGATCCCCAGGGGGGGCGACTAGCGGGAGGTAATGAGCAGTTCTTC.

This sequence joins TRBV5-1 and TRBJ1-1; D is undetermined. The CDR3 runs 14 residues. V lost 4 bases, J lost 4 bases, and 14 bases lay in between. Germline values: CDR1 SGHRS, CDR2 YFSETQ. Written as DNA, the CDR3 is TGCGCCAGCAGCCCAGGACTGTTGGGCACTGAAGCTTTCTTT. Protein sequence: CASSPGLLGTEAFF.

This chain connects TRBV5-6 to TRBJ1-1, with D tentatively TRBD1 (5 bases). The CDR3 length is 13 residues. Germline V CDR1 and CDR2: SGHDT, YYEEEE. Trimming cost V 4 bases and J 3 bases, with 10 bases left between them. CDR3 nucleotide sequence: TGTGCCAGCAGCGAGCAGGGTGACACTGAAGCTTTCTTT. Protein product: CASSEQGDTEAFF.

Comments on this clone: The junction differs from germline at one of its ends, possibly a read error. The V and J genes are TRBV7-7 and TRBJ2-3, with TRBD2 identical over 13 bases. The CDR3 runs 17 residues. Germline V gene data show CDR1 as SSHAT and CDR2 as FNYEAQ (reference sequence). CDR3 nucleotides: TGTGCTAGCAGCTTAGGACTAGCGGGAGCGGCCACAGATACGCAGTATTTT. As protein: CASSLGLAGAATDTQYF.

This clone is a singleton in its sample. The chain joins TRBV25-1 to TRBJ1-1; D is possibly TRBD1 (5 bases). The CDR3 is 16 amino acids. Trimming removed 4 bases at V and 1 base at J, with 16 bases between. The germline V gene encodes CDR1 MGHDK and CDR2 SYGVNS. The CDR3 here is CASSGGWGGRNTEAFF. The CDR3 DNA sequence: TGTGCCAGCAGTGGCGGTTGGGGGGGACGGAACACTGAAGCTTTCTTT.

This chain links TRBV6-1 with TRBJ2-5, with TRBD1 matching 7 bases. CDR3 length equals 17 residues. Germline lookup yields CDR1 MNHNS and CDR2 SASEGT. The V segment lost 2 bases and the J segment 1 base; nucleotides outside the gene matches: 10. This chain's CDR3 is CASSEPDRPQAQETQYF. The DNA for the CDR3 is TGTGCCAGCAGTGAACCGGACAGGCCGCAGGCCCAAGAGACCCAGTACTTC.

This chain uses TRBV18 with TRBJ1-1, with 7 bases that match TRBD1. The CDR3 is 15 residues long. In germline, CDR1 is KGHSH, CDR2 LQKENI. Trimming cost V 7 bases and J 3 bases; bases outside gene matches: 11. CDR3 loop: CASLPTGVLDTEAFF. In nucleotides, the CDR3 is TGTGCCAGCTTACCTACAGGGGTGTTAGACACTGAAGCTTTCTTT.

This chain joins TRBV4-3 and TRBJ2-5; TRBD2 agrees at 10 bases. The CDR3 is 16 amino acids. The trim removed 0 bases at V and 4 bases at J, leaving 5 bases unmatched. Looked up from germline, CDR1 is LGHNA and CDR2 is YSLEER. The CDR3 loop reads CASSQEAGGGPETQYF. The CDR3 nucleotides read TGCGCCAGCAGCCAAGAAGCGGGAGGGGGCCCAGAGACCCAGTACTTC.

The gene calls are TRBV4-1 and TRBJ2-7, with 7 bases aligning to TRBD2. Germline assignment: CDR1 MGHRA and CDR2 YSYEKL. CDR3 size: 16 residues. V was pared by 1 base and J by 2 bases, with 8 bases of the junction left unmatched. CDR3 in amino acids: CASSQGAGTNPYEQYF. For the CDR3, the DNA is TGCGCCAGCAGCCAAGGCGCCGGGACTAACCCCTACGAGCAGTACTTC.

The V and J genes are TRBV21-1 and TRBJ1-1. TRBV21-1 is designated a pseudogene. The length of the CDR3 is 15 residues. This chain's CDR3 is CASSGGAAVNTEAFF. In DNA form, the CDR3 reads TGTGCCAGCAGTGGCGGGGCGGCCGTGAACACTGAAGCTTTCTTT.

The chain joins TRBV6-2 or TRBV6-3 to TRBJ2-2, with 9 bases identical to TRBD2. Per germline, CDR1 MNHEY and CDR2 SVGEGT. V was pared by 6 bases and J by 5 bases, with 16 bases of the junction left unmatched. This CDR3 is built from 18 residues. CDR3 residues: CASSPLSALAGQTGELFF. CDR3 sequence (DNA): TGTGCCAGCAGCCCCTTGTCGGCGCTAGCGGGGCAAACCGGGGAGCTGTTTTTT.

The DNA for the CDR3 is TGTGCCAGCAGTTTCCTACTTGGGGCCAACGTCCTGACTTTC. Translation: CASSFLLGANVLTF. This sequence joins TRBV27 and TRBJ2-6, with D hard to call. The CDR3 is 14 residues long. V dropped 3 bases and J dropped 3 bases, with 6 bases sitting between them. Per germline, CDR1 MNHEY and CDR2 SMNVEV (reference sequence).

The rearrangement links TRBV7-2 to TRBJ2-1; 16 bases map to TRBD2. J was trimmed by 10 bases and V by 5 bases; bases with no gene match: 8. In germline, CDR1 is SGHTA, CDR2 FQGNSA. The CDR3 has 16 amino acids. The CDR3 region has the DNA TGTGCCAGCAGCAAAGGGACTAGCGGGGGGGCGAAAGAGCAGTTCTTC. This sequence encodes CASSKGTSGGAKEQFF.

This clone was picked up one time. This sequence joins TRBV10-3 and TRBJ1-2, with 10 bases aligning to TRBD1. This CDR3 comprises 18 residues. Losses at the gene ends were 6 bases for V and 6 bases for J; bases not matched to a gene: 19. The germline V gene has CDR1 ENHRY and CDR2 SYGVKD. The CDR3 is CAISPGTGADPDRNGYTF. CDR3 coding DNA: TGTGCCATCAGCCCCGGGACAGGGGCCGATCCGGACCGTAATGGCTACACCTTC.

The chain uses TRBV6-5 and TRBJ1-6; D is perhaps TRBD1 (6 bases). Looked up from germline, CDR1 is MNHEY and CDR2 is SVGAGI. Deletions cut 6 bases from V and 10 bases from J, with 10 bases between. This CDR3 comprises 12 residues. This CDR3 reads CASRGGLSPLHF. The CDR3 bases are TGTGCCAGCAGGGGGGGGCTATCACCCCTCCACTTT.

The chain couples TRBV27 to TRBJ2-7; 8 bases align to TRBD1. V trimming: 5 bases; J trimming: 4 bases; junction bases outside the gene matches: 10. CDR3 length: 15 residues. CDR1 is MNHEY, CDR2 SMNVEV, per germline (reference sequence). The CDR3 nucleotides read TGTGCCAGCAGTCCCCTAGGGACAGGAATGTACGAGCAGTACTTC. Translated: CASSPLGTGMYEQYF.

The CDR3 is CASSTPQGYQPQHF. As DNA, the CDR3 is TGTGCCAGTAGTACTCCACAGGGTTATCAGCCCCAGCATTTT. V usage is TRBV19 and J usage is TRBJ1-5; possibly TRBD1 for D (6 bases). CDR1 and CDR2 (germline): LNHDA, SQIVND (reference sequence). V dropped 4 bases and J dropped 5 bases, with 12 bases sitting between them. This CDR3 has 14 residues.

The rearrangement links TRBV4-1 to TRBJ1-2, with 7 bases identical to TRBD1. Germline lookup yields CDR1 MGHRA and CDR2 YSYEKL. There are 14 residues in the CDR3. J lost 5 bases, V lost 3 bases, and 6 bases had no gene match. This chain's CDR3 is CASSQTGSGYGYTF. CDR3 DNA: TGCGCCAGCAGCCAGACAGGGTCGGGATATGGCTACACCTTC.

V usage is TRBV6-5 and J usage is TRBJ2-5; TRBD1 might be the D (6 bases). Germline V lookup: CDR1 MNHEY, CDR2 SVGAGI. The CDR3 contains 16 residues. V lost 0 bases and J lost 2, with 13 bases in between. CDR3 sequence reads: CASSYSPKGVQETQYF. The CDR3 DNA sequence: TGTGCCAGCAGTTACTCGCCCAAGGGGGTACAAGAGACCCAGTACTTC.

The genes are TRBV19 and TRBJ2-1; 12 bases line up with TRBD2. The CDR3 is 17 residues long. With V trimmed by 5 bases and J by 5 bases, 10 bases remained unmatched. Germline V gives CDR1 LNHDA, CDR2 SQIVND (reference sequence). CDR3 sequence (DNA): TGTGCCAGTAGTGCCCGCGGGCTAGCGGGGGGGCACAATGAGCAGTTCTTC. It yields the protein CASSARGLAGGHNEQFF.

This sequence joins TRBV5-8 and TRBJ1-2; tentatively, D is TRBD1 (5 bases). V was cut by 4 bases and J by 4 bases, with 17 bases left in between. The CDR3 extends over 15 amino acids. CDR1 and CDR2 (germline): SGHTS, YDEGEE. The chain's CDR3 is CASSPGPQRSYGYTF. The CDR3 DNA reads TGTGCCAGCAGCCCAGGGCCTCAACGGTCCTATGGCTACACCTTC.

V usage is TRBV29-1 and J usage is TRBJ1-4; 10 bases are shared with TRBD1. V gave up 7 bases and J gave up 8 bases; unmatched junction bases: 10. The CDR3 covers 14 residues. Germline loops: CDR1 SQVTM, CDR2 ANQGSEA. The chain's CDR3 is CSAKGGTGEEKLFF. The CDR3 DNA is TGCAGCGCCAAAGGAGGGACAGGGGAGGAAAAACTGTTTTTT.

V is TRBV6-2 or TRBV6-3 and J is TRBJ1-1, with TRBD1 as a possible D gene (5 bases). Germline values: CDR1 MNHEY, CDR2 SVGEGT. Trimming removed 2 bases from V and 4 bases from J, with 11 bases in between. This CDR3 comprises 14 residues. CDR3 residues: CASSYRGRVTEAFF. In nucleotides, the CDR3 is TGTGCCAGCAGTTACAGGGGCCGAGTCACTGAAGCTTTCTTT.

V and J are TRBV30 and TRBJ2-1; D is ambiguous. The CDR3 runs 14 residues. CDR1 GTSNPN and CDR2 SVGIG come from the germline V gene (reference sequence). Trimming took 2 bases from V and 0 from J, leaving 8 bases between them. The CDR3 DNA reads TGTGCCTGGAGTAAGCGTCGCTCCTACAATGAGCAGTTCTTC. It specifies CAWSKRRSYNEQFF.

This clone was observed once. This chain joins TRBV6-5 and TRBJ1-2; TRBD1 matches 12 bases. This CDR3 has 14 amino acids. Losses at the gene ends were 2 bases for V and 8 bases for J; bases not matched to a gene: 3. Germline V gene sequence: CDR1 MNHEY, CDR2 SVGAGI. The chain's CDR3 is CASSYGDRGHGYTF. CDR3 nucleotides: TGTGCCAGCAGTTACGGGGACAGGGGGCACGGCTACACCTTC.

V gene TRBV5-4 combines with J gene TRBJ1-2; the match to TRBD1 covers 9 bases. The V gene's germline CDR1 is SGHNT and CDR2 YYREEE (reference sequence). This CDR3 comprises 15 residues. V shed 2 bases and J 4 bases; nucleotides not matched to a gene: 6. This CDR3 is CASSLGTGGAYGYTF. CDR3 sequence (DNA): TGTGCCAGCAGCTTAGGTACAGGGGGCGCCTATGGCTACACCTTC.